The following is a T cell receptor (beta chain) sequence with its context. These data come from a study of blood T cell repertoires in COVID-19. Only in-frame clones appear in the TCRdb table, and some are missing; sequencing was by immunoSEQ multiplex PCR. The sample has around 150,000 clones; 65% to 90% are singletons. This CDR3 spans 15 amino acids. CDR1 is KGHDR and CDR2 is SFDVKD in the germline V gene. The ends lost 6 bases at V and 6 bases at J; junction bases unmatched: 9. Sequencing was done on a sample of peripheral blood. The chain has TRBV24-1 and TRBJ2-5; 10 nucleotides line up with TRBD2. The TCR comes from a man between 70 and 80 years old with acute or convalescent COVID-19. The CDR3, as DNA: TGTGCCACCAGTAGTAGCGGGAGGCCTTCCCAGACCCAGTACTTC. It encodes CATSSSGRPSQTQYF.